This paragraph covers one T cell receptor (beta chain) sequence. Its target is unknown. V dropped 2 bases and J dropped 1; count of bases not matched to a gene: 9. CDR3 length: 17 amino acids. Germline values: CDR1 SGHTA, CDR2 FQGNSA. This entry belongs to a study of graft-versus-host responses after intestinal transplantation. Study context: Transplants given to recipients were multivisceral, liver-intestinal, or isolated intestinal. Following induction with anti-thymocyte globulin, all recipients were given tacrolimus and steroids for two to three years.

Sequencing used immunoSEQ multiplex PCR; TCRdb keeps in-frame clones, though not all of them. This table holds 80,000 to 100,000 clones, roughly 80% found once. Study conclusions and caveats: Recipient-marrow GvH clones were detected, some having first appeared in ileum or blood.

The material was unstimulated CD8+ T cells sorted from spleen or lymph node cells, obtained before intestinal transplant. The sequence was collected from a human donor who received an intestinal transplant. The chain couples TRBV7-2 to TRBJ2-3; 7 bases are a match to TRBD1. The CDR3: CASSLRGRDRGTDTQYF. CDR3 coding DNA: TGTGCCAGCAGCTTACGCGGCCGGGACAGAGGCACAGATACGCAGTATTTT.